These 4 T cell receptor beta chains share one sample of origin, sequenced in a study of HIV-infected patients and healthy controls. Alpha and beta constant-region primers primed reverse transcription of around 550 ng RNA. Separate chain-specific third strand synthesis with multiplexing indices produced the alpha and beta libraries. TCRdb re-called the 5' RACE reads through MiXCR, storing one row per CDR3 protein. The sample has more than 9,000 distinct CDR3 sequences, around 6% seen once. Antiretroviral therapy had run roughly three months, about 14 weeks, before follow-up blood collection. All unsorted peripheral T cells were captured because whole blood was used without fractionation. This material consisted of blood, taken during antiretroviral therapy. All receptors derive from an adult with HIV infection. The donor label of this sample is uncertain.

By its share, this clonotype is medium-sized. The chain links TRBV29-1 to TRBJ1-6; the D gene is possibly TRBD1 (5 bases). V dropped 7 bases and J dropped 8 bases, with 12 bases sitting between them. CDR1 and CDR2 from the germline V gene are SQVTM and ANQGSEA. The CDR3 length is 12 residues. CDR3 DNA sequence: TGCAGCGCCCGGCAGGGCGATTCACCCCTCCACTTT. Protein sequence: CSARQGDSPLHF.

This clonotype was seen repeatedly, ten times or more. V and J are TRBV12-3 or TRBV12-4 and TRBJ2-1; D is unresolved. The V end lost 3 bases, the J end lost 3 bases, and 9 bases lay between the germline ends. The CDR3 is made up of 14 amino acids. CDR3 amino acids: CASSLGSYYNEQFF. CDR3 nucleotide sequence: TGTGCCAGCAGTTTGGGTAGCTACTACAATGAGCAGTTCTTC.

The CDR3 sequence: CASSLPPGQEAFF. The CDR3 DNA sequence: TGCGCCAGCAGCTTGCCACCGGGACAGGAAGCTTTCTTT. The genes are TRBV5-1 and TRBJ1-1; 7 positions match TRBD1. CDR1 and CDR2 from the germline V gene are SGHRS and YFSETQ. This CDR3 is built from 13 residues. V dropped 1 base and J dropped 8; count of bases not matched to a gene: 5.

This sequence joins TRBV7-2 and TRBJ2-3, with TRBD1 identical over 7 bases. CDR3 length: 15 residues. V was pared by 3 bases and J by 2 bases, with 5 bases of the junction left unmatched. Germline V CDR1 and CDR2: SGHTA, FQGNSA. CDR3 region: CASSFTGDTTDTQYF. The DNA for the CDR3 is TGTGCCAGCAGCTTTACAGGGGATACCACAGATACGCAGTATTTT.